Listed here are 23 T cell receptor beta chains from one sample, sequenced in a study of regulatory T cells in long-lasting Graves disease. As to time point: newly diagnosed GD, antithyroid drugs for less than 3 months. Extracted RNA from PBMCs served as the source of the TCR library. Arm-PCR of CDR3 regions with iRepertoire HTBI primers generated TCR beta libraries. TCRdb reanalysed the multiplex PCR reads using MiXCR and keeps one entry per CDR3 protein. The repertoire holds around 230,000 distinct CDR3 sequences, with about 16% as singletons. The sequencing used peripheral blood mononuclear cells (PBMCs), collected at new diagnosis, from a patient treated with antithyroid drugs. The receptors come from a female donor with Graves disease.

CDR3 coding DNA: TGTGCCAGCAGCCGGCAGAGGGTCGGAGAGCAGTTCTTC. Translation: CASSRQRVGEQFF. J is TRBJ2-1 and V is TRBV11-2, with D possibly being TRBD2 (5 bases). This CDR3 region has 13 residues. Per the germline V gene, CDR1 is SGHAT and CDR2 is FQNNGV. V was cut by 5 bases and J by 10 bases, with 15 bases left in between.

This clonotype was seen at least ten times. The chain links TRBV11-2 to TRBJ2-5, with 11 bases matching TRBD2. The CDR3 is made up of 16 amino acids. Germline CDR1 SGHAT, CDR2 FQNNGV. The ends lost 4 bases at V and 5 bases at J; junction bases unmatched: 9. The CDR3 spells CASSSALAGDLETQYF. DNA for the CDR3: TGTGCCAGCAGCTCAGCACTAGCGGGAGACCTGGAGACCCAGTACTTC.

This clonotype was counted many times. The V and J genes are TRBV10-3 and TRBJ2-7; 7 nucleotides line up with TRBD1. Per the germline V gene, CDR1 is ENHRY and CDR2 is SYGVKD. This CDR3 is 15 amino acids long. The V and J ends lost 3 bases and 0 bases, in that order; junction bases with no gene match: 5. CDR3 loop: CAISDYRGTSYEQYF. The DNA for the CDR3 is TGTGCCATCAGTGACTACAGGGGAACCTCCTACGAGCAGTACTTC.

This sequence joins TRBV4-3 and TRBJ2-7; 10 bases match TRBD1. After removal of 3 bases from V and 2 bases from J, the junction contained 4 bases not matched to a gene. Germline V gene sequence: CDR1 LGHNA, CDR2 YSLEER. The length of the CDR3 is 15 residues. The CDR3 nucleotides read TGCGCCAGCAGCCATGACGGACAGGGGGCCTACGAGCAGTACTTC. Translated: CASSHDGQGAYEQYF.

The chain couples TRBV9 to TRBJ1-1; D possibly corresponds to TRBD1 (6 bases). V lost 4 bases to trimming and J lost 0 bases, with 16 bases between them. This CDR3 has 16 amino acids. Germline CDR1 reads SGDLS; CDR2 reads YYNGEE. CDR3 in DNA: TGTGCCAGCAGCCTGACGCCGGGGGGCCTGAACACTGAAGCTTTCTTT. Translating gives CASSLTPGGLNTEAFF.

The sample holds many counts of this clonotype. V and J are TRBV2 and TRBJ1-1; D remains ambiguous. Deletions cut 8 bases from V and 10 bases from J, with 17 bases between. This CDR3 has 12 amino acids. Germline CDR1 reads SNHLY; CDR2 reads FYNNEI. CDR3 residues: CASLSGGRRAFF. CDR3 nucleotide sequence: TGTGCCAGCTTAAGCGGAGGGAGAAGAGCTTTCTTT.

V usage is TRBV3-2 and J usage is TRBJ2-1. TRBV3-2 is recorded as a pseudogene. The CDR3 has 12 amino acids. The DNA of the CDR3 is TGTGCCAGCAGCCAAGTATATAATGAGCAGTTCTTC. This sequence encodes CASSQVYNEQFF.

In this sample, this clonotype turned up many times. The chain carries TRBV20-1 and TRBJ2-5; no reliable D call. Trimming took 4 bases from V and 4 from J, leaving 13 bases between them. The CDR3 has 13 amino acids. In germline, CDR1 is DFQATT, CDR2 SNEGSKA (reference sequence). In nucleotides, the CDR3 is TGCAGTGCTATACCCAGCATCACAGAGACCCAGTACTTC. It translates to CSAIPSITETQYF.

There are many counts of this clonotype. The chain combines TRBV28 with TRBJ2-7, with D unclear. Germline CDR1 is MDHEN and CDR2 is SYDVKM. The length of the CDR3 is 13 residues. The ends were cut back, 2 bases at V and 2 bases at J, with 7 bases in the middle. The DNA for the CDR3 is TGTGCCAGCAGTTTAACACCGCCCTACGAGCAGTACTTC. Protein product: CASSLTPPYEQYF.

The chain links TRBV7-9 to TRBJ1-2; 7 bases agree with TRBD1. The V and J ends lost 5 bases and 4 bases, in that order; junction bases with no gene match: 7. The CDR3 runs 14 residues. Germline-derived CDR1 and CDR2 are SEHNR and FQNEAQ (reference sequence). The CDR3 DNA reads as TGTGCCAGCAGCCCCCCGGGACAGAGCTATGGCTACACCTTC. It is translated as CASSPPGQSYGYTF.

This clonotype was seen a few times. An end of the junction differs from the germline gene, which may be a read error. The chain combines TRBV10-3 with TRBJ2-7; weak D call: TRBD2 (5 bases). The CDR3 extends over 15 amino acids. Looked up from germline, CDR1 is ENHRY and CDR2 is SYGVKD. CDR3 amino acids: CAISESKSGRDERYF. Written as DNA, the CDR3 is TGTGCCATCAGTGAGTCGAAAAGCGGACGGGATGAGCGGTACTTC.

This clonotype was counted at least ten times. J is TRBJ1-1 and V is TRBV5-1; 8 nucleotides agree with TRBD1. Germline assignment: CDR1 SGHRS and CDR2 YFSETQ. The CDR3 sequence is 13 residues long. Germline trimming cut 5 bases from V and 3 bases from J; bases unmatched to any gene: 3. The CDR3 DNA follows: TGCGCCAGCAGTTACAGGGGGGACACTGAAGCTTTCTTT. Its translation: CASSYRGDTEAFF.

This clonotype has only a few counts. The chain links TRBV19 to TRBJ2-1; 8 nucleotides match TRBD2. Germline loops: CDR1 LNHDA, CDR2 SQIVND (reference sequence). The junction had 7 bases not matched to a gene; V was cut back by 5 bases and J by 4 bases. The CDR3 covers 15 residues. In DNA, the CDR3 is TGTGCCAGTAGTTCCGGGACTAGTGTTTACAATGAGCAGTTCTTC. This gives the protein CASSSGTSVYNEQFF.

The CDR3 DNA reads TGTGCCAGCAGTTACGGCTCGCAGTCATGGGGGACTAGCGGGAGCTACAATGAGCAGTTCTTC. Translation gives CASSYGSQSWGTSGSYNEQFF. V is TRBV6-2 or TRBV6-3 and J is TRBJ2-1; 14 bases are shared with TRBD2. V lost 2 bases to trimming and J lost 3 bases; unmatched junction nucleotides: 15. CDR3 length equals 21 residues. Germline values: CDR1 MNHEY, CDR2 SVGEGT.

This clonotype was detected only once. The chain uses TRBV10-3 and TRBJ2-1; 14 bases are shared with TRBD2. Judging by the DNA end, TRBJ2-5 fits better; the J call may be wrong. Germline V gene data show CDR1 as ENHRY and CDR2 as SYGVKD. This CDR3 has 19 residues. CDR3 loop: CAISESGLAGDYGQETQYF. In DNA, the CDR3 is TGTGCCATCAGTGAGTCGGGACTAGCGGGAGACTATGGCCAAGAGACCCAGTACTTC.

This clonotype was seen ten or more times. The J gene is TRBJ2-1, the V gene TRBV20-1; TRBD2 agrees at 14 bases. J gave up 6 bases and V 4 bases, and 8 bases lay outside the gene matches. The CDR3 sequence is 16 residues long. The V gene's germline CDR1 is DFQATT and CDR2 SNEGSKA (reference sequence). The CDR3 DNA reads TGCAGTGCTACCTACTCCGGGACTAGCGGGAGCAATGAGCAGTTCTTC. It codes for CSATYSGTSGSNEQFF.

V usage is TRBV15 and J usage is TRBJ1-5, with 8 bases fitting TRBD1. The CDR3 consists of 16 residues. Per germline, CDR1 LNHNV and CDR2 YYDKDF (reference sequence). Losses at the gene ends were 5 bases for V and 7 bases for J; bases not matched to a gene: 13. CDR3 DNA: TGTGCCACCAGCGAACAGGGGGTCTCCCTCTGGCAGCCCCAGCATTTT. Its translation: CATSEQGVSLWQPQHF.

In this sample, this clonotype turned up many times. The J gene is TRBJ2-7, the V gene TRBV11-3, with D possibly being TRBD2 (5 bases). This CDR3 has 14 amino acids. CDR1 is SGHNT and CDR2 is YENEEA in the germline V gene. V shed 1 base and J shed 0 bases, with 7 bases lying between them. CDR3 nucleotide sequence: TGTGCCAGCAGCTTAGGAGGGCACTCCTACGAGCAGTACTTC. This gives the protein CASSLGGHSYEQYF.

This clonotype was counted many times. CDR3 loop: CASSYLLARAYEQYF. The CDR3 DNA sequence: TGTGCCAGCAGTTACCTTCTAGCGAGAGCCTACGAGCAGTACTTC. V usage is TRBV6-2 or TRBV6-3 and J usage is TRBJ2-7; D perhaps matches TRBD2 (6 bases). CDR3 length: 15 residues. V was shortened by 2 bases and J by 2 bases, with 13 bases between the two germline ends. CDR1 is MNHEY and CDR2 is SVGEGT in the germline V gene.

The rearrangement links TRBV5-6 to TRBJ2-1, with 8 bases aligning to TRBD2. In germline, CDR1 is SGHDT, CDR2 YYEEEE. CDR3 length: 14 amino acids. J gave up 8 bases and V 6 bases, and 10 bases lay outside the gene matches. The CDR3 nucleotides read TGTGCCAGCACTCCGGGACTAGAGTGGGATGAGCAGTTCTTC. This encodes CASTPGLEWDEQFF.

This clonotype has only a few counts. A much larger clone lies one base from this, so it may be a read error. The chain recombines TRBV20-1 with TRBJ2-4; D is unclear. V was trimmed by 3 bases and J by 1 base, leaving 7 bases between them. Germline V gene lookup returns CDR1 DFQATT and CDR2 SNEGSKA (reference sequence). The CDR3 totals 13 residues. The CDR3 DNA is TGCAGTGCTAGGGGGATGGCCAAAAACATTCAGTACTTC. Translating gives CSARGMAKNIQYF.

This clonotype was observed at least ten times. The CDR3 reads CSARRTSVSTDTQYF. CDR3 DNA sequence: TGCAGTGCTAGACGTACTAGCGTTAGCACAGATACGCAGTATTTT. The rearrangement links TRBV20-1 to TRBJ2-3; 7 positions agree with TRBD2. In germline, CDR1 is DFQATT, CDR2 SNEGSKA (reference sequence). The CDR3 sequence is 15 residues long. Trimming removed 2 bases from V and 0 bases from J; junction bases left unmatched: 5.

In this sample, this clonotype turned up many times. The CDR3 nucleotides are TGTGCCAGCAGCTTAGGTCGGGGATCGGAGACCCAGTACTTC. Its protein is CASSLGRGSETQYF. The V gene is TRBV11-2, the J gene TRBJ2-5; a weak D match, TRBD2 (5 bases). Per the germline V gene, CDR1 is SGHAT and CDR2 is FQNNGV. CDR3 size: 14 residues. Deletions cut 1 base from V and 5 bases from J, with 11 bases between.